The clone carrying this TCR beta chain was counted ten times or more. This sample was included in a study of identical twins. Template switching, a step in the protocol, added a universal primer site, and cDNA carried unique molecular identifiers. TCRdb re-called the 5' RACE reads with MiXCR, one entry per CDR3 protein. In the table there are about 730,000 distinct CDR3 sequences, roughly 20% of which are singletons. Germline lookup yields CDR1 DFQATT and CDR2 SNEGSKA (reference sequence). CDR3 length: 14 amino acids. Deletions cut 3 bases from V and 3 bases from J, with 15 bases between. The same data also went into a second study, on T cells expressing NK-cell markers. That paper adds: All TCR beta repertoires analysed originated from sorted CD3+CD56+NKG2C+, CD3+CD56+NKG2C- and CD3+CD56-NKG2C+ T cells. Just one sequenced donor of eight was HCMV-seronegative, while seven were seropositive. A handful of donors showed these clonotypes also leading the CD3+CD56-NKG2C+ fraction.

The source is a woman between 18 and 29 years old in good health. This chain joins TRBV20-1 and TRBJ2-7; possible D gene TRBD2, 7 bases. Material for sequencing was PBMCs. The DNA for the CDR3 is TGCAGTGCTAGCCACGGGGGGCCCTTCTACGAGCAGTACTTC. It encodes CSASHGGPFYEQYF.